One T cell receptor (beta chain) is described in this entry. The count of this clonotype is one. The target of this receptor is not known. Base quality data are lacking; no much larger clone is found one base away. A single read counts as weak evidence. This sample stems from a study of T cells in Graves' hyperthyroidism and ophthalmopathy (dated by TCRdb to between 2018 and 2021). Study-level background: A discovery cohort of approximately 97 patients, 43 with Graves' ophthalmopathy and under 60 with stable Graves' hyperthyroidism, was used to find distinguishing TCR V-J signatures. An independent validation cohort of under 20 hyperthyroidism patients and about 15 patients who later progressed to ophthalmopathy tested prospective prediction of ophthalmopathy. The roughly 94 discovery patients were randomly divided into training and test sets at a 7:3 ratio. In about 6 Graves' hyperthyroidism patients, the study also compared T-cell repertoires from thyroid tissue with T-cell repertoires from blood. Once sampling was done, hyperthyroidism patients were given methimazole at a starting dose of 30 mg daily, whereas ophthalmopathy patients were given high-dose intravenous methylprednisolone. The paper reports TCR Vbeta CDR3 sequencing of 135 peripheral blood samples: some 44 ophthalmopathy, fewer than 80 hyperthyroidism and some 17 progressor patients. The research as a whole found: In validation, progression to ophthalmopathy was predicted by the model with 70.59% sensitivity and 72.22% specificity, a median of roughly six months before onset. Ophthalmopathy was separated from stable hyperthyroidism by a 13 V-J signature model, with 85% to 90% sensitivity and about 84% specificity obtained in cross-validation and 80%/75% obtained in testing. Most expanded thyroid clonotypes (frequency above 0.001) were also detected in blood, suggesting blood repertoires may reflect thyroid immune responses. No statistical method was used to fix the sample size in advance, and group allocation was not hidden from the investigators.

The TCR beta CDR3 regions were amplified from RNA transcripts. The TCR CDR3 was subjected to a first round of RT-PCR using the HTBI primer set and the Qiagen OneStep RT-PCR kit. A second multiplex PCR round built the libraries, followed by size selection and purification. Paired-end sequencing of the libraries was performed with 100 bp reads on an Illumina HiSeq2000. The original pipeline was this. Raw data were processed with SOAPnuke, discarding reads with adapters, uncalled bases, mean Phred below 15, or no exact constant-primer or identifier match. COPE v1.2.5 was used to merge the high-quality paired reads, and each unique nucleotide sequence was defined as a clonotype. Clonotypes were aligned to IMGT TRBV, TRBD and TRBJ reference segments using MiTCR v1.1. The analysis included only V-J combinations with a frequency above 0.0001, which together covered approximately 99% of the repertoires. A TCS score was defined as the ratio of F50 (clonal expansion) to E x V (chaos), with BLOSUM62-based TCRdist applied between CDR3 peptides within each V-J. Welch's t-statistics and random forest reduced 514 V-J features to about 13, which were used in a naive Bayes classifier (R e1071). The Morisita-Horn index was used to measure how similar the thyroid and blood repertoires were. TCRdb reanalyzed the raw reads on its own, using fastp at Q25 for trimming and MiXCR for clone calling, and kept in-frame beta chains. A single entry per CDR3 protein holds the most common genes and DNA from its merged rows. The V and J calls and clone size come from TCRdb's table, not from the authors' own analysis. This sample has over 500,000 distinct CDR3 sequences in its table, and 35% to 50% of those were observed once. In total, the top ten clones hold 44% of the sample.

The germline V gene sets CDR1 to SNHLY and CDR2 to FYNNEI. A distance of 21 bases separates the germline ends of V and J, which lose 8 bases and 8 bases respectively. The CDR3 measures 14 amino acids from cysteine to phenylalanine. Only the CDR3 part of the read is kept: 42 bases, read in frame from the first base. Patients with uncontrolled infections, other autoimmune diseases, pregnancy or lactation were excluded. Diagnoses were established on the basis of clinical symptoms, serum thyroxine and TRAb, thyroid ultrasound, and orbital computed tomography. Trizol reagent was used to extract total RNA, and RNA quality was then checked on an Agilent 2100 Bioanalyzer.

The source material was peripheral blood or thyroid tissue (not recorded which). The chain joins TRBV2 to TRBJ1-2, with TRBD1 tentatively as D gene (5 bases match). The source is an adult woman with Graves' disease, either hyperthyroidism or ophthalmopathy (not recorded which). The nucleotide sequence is TGTGCCAGCGGGGACGCAACCTCCGCCCTGGGCTACACCTTC. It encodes CASGDATSALGYTF.